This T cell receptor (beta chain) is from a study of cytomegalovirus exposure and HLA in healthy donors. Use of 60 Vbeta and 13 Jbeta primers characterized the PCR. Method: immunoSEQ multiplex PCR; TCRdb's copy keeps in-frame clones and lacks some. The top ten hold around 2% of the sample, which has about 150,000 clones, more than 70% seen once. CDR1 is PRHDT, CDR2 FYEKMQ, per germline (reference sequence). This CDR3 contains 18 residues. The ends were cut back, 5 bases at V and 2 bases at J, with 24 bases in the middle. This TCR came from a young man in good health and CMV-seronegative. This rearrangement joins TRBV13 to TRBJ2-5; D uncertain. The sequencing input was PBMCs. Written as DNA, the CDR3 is TGTGCCAGCAGCCTAAGAGAGTCTGGGCAGAGAGATCAAGAGACCCAGTACTTC. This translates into CASSLRESGQRDQETQYF.